Shown below are 8 T cell receptor beta chains from a single sample sequenced in a study of blood T cell repertoires in COVID-19. The repertoire was sequenced with immunoSEQ multiplex PCR; TCRdb's copy has only in-frame clones and lacks some. This sample has about 140,000 clones, with 70% to 90% found just once. The sequenced material came from PBMCs or T cells enriched from blood (not recorded which). Every receptor here comes from a woman aged 45-65 years with acute COVID-19.

With regard to this clone: This sample includes further DNA sequences coding for the same CDR3. The chain employs TRBV12-2 and TRBJ1-3; no check of the table's D call, TRBD1, against the DNA was made. TRBV12-2 is a pseudogene locus. The CDR3 runs 17 residues. This CDR3 is CASRLSSQGSSGNTIYF. The CDR3 DNA reads TGTGCAAGTCGCCTGAGTTCGCAGGGGAGCTCTGGAAACACCATATATTTT.

This sequence joins TRBV19 and TRBJ1-2, with D perhaps matching TRBD1 (5 bases). V lost 5 bases, J lost 3 bases, and 16 bases lay in between. The CDR3 is 15 residues long. Germline CDR1 LNHDA, CDR2 SQIVND (reference sequence). The CDR3 coding sequence is TGTGCCAGTAGTTTAGTCCATCAACAGGACTATGGCTACACCTTC. The encoded protein is CASSLVHQQDYGYTF.

The V call is TRBV19, the J call TRBJ1-2; 10 bases are shared with TRBD1. This CDR3 spans 16 amino acids. Looked up from germline, CDR1 is LNHDA and CDR2 is SQIVND (reference sequence). V gave up 4 bases and J gave up 4 bases; unmatched junction bases: 9. CDR3 region: CASSTGTGAFLYGYTF. The CDR3 DNA follows: TGTGCCAGTAGTACCGGGACAGGGGCCTTTCTCTATGGCTACACCTTC.

V usage is TRBV7-9 and J usage is TRBJ2-1; D remains ambiguous. The CDR3 consists of 12 residues. The germline gives CDR1 SEHNR, CDR2 FQNEAQ (reference sequence). Trimming cost V 4 bases and J 8 bases, with 9 bases left between them. The CDR3 DNA reads TGTGCCAGCAGCTCTGGCCCCCATGAGCAGTTCTTC. It yields the protein CASSSGPHEQFF.

The chain is built from TRBV11-2 and TRBJ1-6; the D is unclear. V lost 6 bases, J lost 6 bases, and 21 bases lay in between. This CDR3 spans 17 amino acids. Germline CDR1 is SGHAT and CDR2 is FQNNGV. CDR3 in DNA: TGTGCCAGCAGTCCCCATTTTAGGATTCCGGGTAATTCACCCCTCCACTTT. Encoded protein: CASSPHFRIPGNSPLHF.

This clone came up once. The J gene is TRBJ2-1, the V gene TRBV9; 8 nucleotides agree with TRBD2. There are 15 residues in the CDR3. Germline trimming cut 6 bases from V and 1 base from J; bases unmatched to any gene: 6. Germline V gene lookup returns CDR1 SGDLS and CDR2 YYNGEE. CDR3 in amino acids: CASTTGGDSYNEQFF. CDR3 bases: TGTGCCAGCACCACGGGAGGGGATTCCTACAATGAGCAGTTCTTC.

This chain links TRBV27 with TRBJ2-1; D ambiguous. The CDR3 extends over 13 amino acids. The germline V gene encodes CDR1 MNHEY and CDR2 SMNVEV (reference sequence). V shed 3 bases and J shed 4 bases, with 7 bases lying between them. The DNA of the CDR3 is TGTGCCAGCAGTTTCGGTGGTTACAATGAGCAGTTCTTC. Amino acids: CASSFGGYNEQFF.

For this clone: One junction end does not reproduce the germline sequence, and a read error may be involved. The gene calls are TRBV2 and TRBJ1-2; D may be TRBD1 (5 bases). Germline CDR1 and CDR2: SNHLY and FYNNEI. The CDR3 runs to 16 residues. CDR3 nucleotide sequence: TGTGCCAGCAGGGAAGGTCCAGGGACTTGGGGCTATGGCTACACCTTC. Amino acid sequence: CASREGPGTWGYGYTF.